These 32 T cell receptor beta chains were all obtained from the same sample, sequenced in a study of blood T cell repertoires in COVID-19. Some clones are missing from TCRdb's copy, which holds only in-frame ones; the method was immunoSEQ multiplex PCR. There are approximately 240,000 clones in the sample; about 80% occur only once, and 1.3% lies in the top ten. Material for sequencing was PBMCs or T cells enriched from blood (not recorded which). The receptors were gathered from a woman aged 40 to 50 with acute COVID-19.

J is TRBJ1-4 and V is TRBV2; 7 positions agree with TRBD1. The V segment lost 6 bases and the J segment 8 bases; nucleotides outside the gene matches: 9. The CDR3 is 14 amino acids. The germline gives CDR1 SNHLY, CDR2 FYNNEI. CDR3 amino acids: CASSTDRVGEKLFF. CDR3 DNA sequence: TGTGCCAGCAGCACTGACAGGGTCGGGGAAAAACTGTTTTTT. Complete variable domain (other parts from reference TRBV2 and TRBJ1-4): EPEVTQTPSHQVTQMGQEVILRCVPISNHLYFYWYRQILGQKVEFLVSFYNNEISEKSEIFDDQFSVERPDGSNFTLKIRSTKLEDSAMYFCASSTDRVGEKLFFGSGTQLSVL.

The J gene is TRBJ2-3, the V gene TRBV4-1, with 14 bases aligning to TRBD2. This CDR3 has 18 residues. Germline CDR1 MGHRA, CDR2 YSYEKL. Trimming took 0 bases from V and 3 from J; bases not matched to a gene: 5. CDR3 in DNA: TGCGCCAGCAGCCAAGAAGTGGGACTAGCGGGAGTTACAGATACGCAGTATTTT. Translating it yields CASSQEVGLAGVTDTQYF.

There are many counts of this clone. This same CDR3 is encoded by further DNA sequences in the sample. The gene calls are TRBV3-1 (or the pseudogene TRBV3-2) and TRBJ1-4; 8 nucleotides agree with TRBD1. Germline V gene sequence: CDR1 LGHDT, CDR2 YNNKEL (reference sequence). V shed 0 bases and J 4 bases; nucleotides not matched to a gene: 1. The CDR3 length is 15 residues. The CDR3 coding sequence is TGTGCCAGCAGCCAAGACAGGGGGCGTAATGAAAAACTGTTTTTT. Its translation is CASSQDRGRNEKLFF.

The J gene is TRBJ1-2, the V gene TRBV28; D perhaps matches TRBD1 (6 bases). The germline gives CDR1 MDHEN, CDR2 SYDVKM. Trimming left V 6 bases short and J 4 bases short, with 18 bases between. This CDR3 has 15 residues. DNA for the CDR3: TGTGCCAGCAGACCCCCCGGACAGCGCCTCTATGGCTACACCTTC. Protein: CASRPPGQRLYGYTF.

The chain uses TRBV18 and TRBJ1-5, with TRBD1 identical over 10 bases. Trimming removed 2 bases from V and 4 bases from J; junction bases left unmatched: 5. Per germline, CDR1 KGHSH and CDR2 LQKENI. The CDR3 spans 16 residues. The CDR3 protein is CASSPAGQGLNQPQHF. The CDR3 DNA reads as TGTGCCAGCTCACCAGCGGGACAGGGGCTAAATCAGCCCCAGCATTTT. Full variable domain (missing parts from reference TRBV18 and TRBJ1-5): NAGVMQNPRHLVRRRGQEARLRCSPMKGHSHVYWYRQLPEEGLKFMVYLQKENIIDESGMPKERFSAEFPKEGPSILRIQQVVRGDSAAYFCASSPAGQGLNQPQHFGDGTRLSIL.

V usage is TRBV5-6 and J usage is TRBJ2-3; D perhaps matches TRBD2 (5 bases). The germline V and J ends were trimmed by 0 bases and 2 bases, with 13 bases remaining between them. Looked up from germline, CDR1 is SGHDT and CDR2 is YYEEEE. This CDR3 contains 16 residues. The CDR3 reads CASSLGNGLTTDTQYF. The CDR3 DNA is TGTGCCAGCAGCTTGGGCAACGGACTCACCACAGATACGCAGTATTTT.

The chain couples TRBV4-1 to TRBJ2-7; 10 positions match TRBD1. CDR3 size: 15 residues. J was trimmed by 0 bases and V by 4 bases; bases with no gene match: 3. Germline CDR1 reads MGHRA; CDR2 reads YSYEKL. CDR3 coding DNA: TGCGCCAGCAGCCGGGGACAGGGGTACTCCTACGAGCAGTACTTC. Its protein is CASSRGQGYSYEQYF.

This sequence joins TRBV7-9 and TRBJ2-7; no firm D call. This CDR3 has 13 amino acids. With 1 base removed from V and 6 bases from J, the gap between germline ends came to 10 bases. Germline loops: CDR1 SEHNR, CDR2 FQNEAQ (reference sequence). The CDR3 DNA follows: TGTGCCAGCAGCTTAGTCGGAGTATCCGAGCAGTACTTC. This translates into CASSLVGVSEQYF. Complete variable domain (other parts from reference TRBV7-9 and TRBJ2-7): DTGVSQNPRHKITKRGQNVTFRCDPISEHNRLYWYRQTLGQGPEFLTYFQNEAQLEKSRLLSDRFSAERPKGSFSTLEIQRTEQGDSAMYLCASSLVGVSEQYFGPGTRLTVT.

This chain joins TRBV2 and TRBJ1-5, with 7 bases fitting TRBD1. After removal of 5 bases from V and 9 bases from J, the junction contained 10 bases not matched to a gene. This CDR3 comprises 14 residues. From germline, CDR1 is SNHLY and CDR2 FYNNEI. The CDR3 nucleotides are TGTGCCAGCAGTCCCGACAGGGATTATATGCCCCAGCATTTT. This codes for CASSPDRDYMPQHF.

With respect to this clone: The same CDR3 arises from other DNA sequences in this sample as well. The CDR3 reads CASSLGQGLSYEQYF. For the CDR3, the DNA is TGTGCCAGCAGCTTGGGACAGGGGCTCTCCTACGAGCAGTACTTC. This chain joins TRBV5-8 and TRBJ2-7; 8 bases are shared with TRBD1. The germline V gene has CDR1 SGHTS and CDR2 YDEGEE. Trimming at V came to 0 bases and at J to 0 bases, leaving 2 bases not matched to a gene. The CDR3 length is 15 residues.

This chain links TRBV18 with TRBJ2-2; 10 positions agree with TRBD2. The CDR3 loop spans 17 amino acids. With 2 bases clipped from V and 0 bases from J, the junction kept 3 bases outside the gene matches. Germline V CDR1 and CDR2: KGHSH, LQKENI. The DNA of the CDR3 is TGTGCCAGCTCACCAGAACTAGCGGGGACGAACACCGGGGAGCTGTTTTTT. Its protein product is CASSPELAGTNTGELFF.

The genes are TRBV7-9 and TRBJ2-7, with D perhaps TRBD2 (6 bases). Germline CDR1 reads SEHNR; CDR2 reads FQNEAQ (reference sequence). The CDR3 contains 16 residues. The ends were cut back, 0 bases at V and 1 base at J, with 13 bases in the middle. Here the CDR3 reads CASSLASGLSSYEQYF. The CDR3 DNA reads TGTGCCAGCAGCTTAGCTAGCGGTTTATCGTCCTACGAGCAGTACTTC.

V and J are TRBV7-9 and TRBJ1-1; D unclear. Germline V gives CDR1 SEHNR, CDR2 FQNEAQ (reference sequence). The CDR3 runs to 15 residues. The germline V and J ends were trimmed by 0 bases and 0 bases, with 8 bases remaining between them. The chain's CDR3 is CASSLAAYMNTEAFF. CDR3 DNA sequence: TGTGCCAGCAGCTTAGCCGCTTACATGAACACTGAAGCTTTCTTT.

This chain uses TRBV7-9 with TRBJ1-1; possibly TRBD1 for D (5 bases). This CDR3 is 12 amino acids long. Trimming cost V 10 bases and J 6 bases, with 15 bases left between them. Looked up from germline, CDR1 is SEHNR and CDR2 is FQNEAQ (reference sequence). The CDR3 protein is CAIQGIRAEAFF. The CDR3 nucleotides are TGTGCCATCCAGGGAATAAGGGCTGAAGCTTTCTTT.

The V gene is TRBV18, the J gene TRBJ2-1; D gene ambiguous. CDR1 is KGHSH, CDR2 LQKENI, per germline. The V gene lost 3 bases and the J gene lost 6 bases, with 9 bases spanning the gap. The CDR3 is 13 residues long. CDR3 sequence (DNA): TGTGCCAGCTCACCTTTAGAAAGCAATGAGCAGTTCTTC. Translating gives CASSPLESNEQFF.

The chain uses TRBV15 and TRBJ1-5, with TRBD1 matching 7 bases. CDR3 length: 16 residues. CDR1 is LNHNV and CDR2 is YYDKDF in the germline V gene (reference sequence). The V and J ends lost 6 bases and 2 bases, in that order; junction bases with no gene match: 10. The CDR3 region is CATSSDREVGNQPQHF. The CDR3 DNA sequence: TGTGCCACCAGTTCCGACAGGGAAGTAGGCAATCAGCCCCAGCATTTT.

This clone appeared a single time. The chain couples TRBV5-1 to TRBJ2-2; D possibly corresponds to TRBD1 (6 bases). CDR1 is SGHRS and CDR2 is YFSETQ in the germline V gene. The CDR3 is 14 amino acids. Trimming cost V 7 bases and J 1 base, with 11 bases left between them. This CDR3 is CASRTVVNTGELFF. CDR3 bases: TGCGCCAGCCGGACAGTAGTGAACACCGGGGAGCTGTTTTTT.

This clone was detected a few times. CDR3 sequence (DNA): TGCGCCAGCAGCCTACGGGACAGCTACTACGAGCAGTACTTC. Protein sequence: CASSLRDSYYEQYF. The chain recombines TRBV5-1 with TRBJ2-7; 7 bases align to TRBD1. The CDR3 has 14 amino acids. CDR1 is SGHRS, CDR2 YFSETQ, per germline. V lost 4 bases to trimming and J lost 3 bases; unmatched junction nucleotides: 7.

This chain connects TRBV27 to TRBJ2-1; the D is unclear. The V end lost 8 bases, the J end lost 0 bases, and 11 bases lay between the germline ends. This CDR3 contains 14 residues. Germline V gene lookup returns CDR1 MNHEY and CDR2 SMNVEV (reference sequence). CDR3 in amino acids: CASLRWSSYNEQFF. For the CDR3, the DNA is TGTGCCAGCTTAAGGTGGAGCTCCTACAATGAGCAGTTCTTC.

The gene calls are TRBV19 and TRBJ1-3; 8 bases align to TRBD1. Trimming at V came to 6 bases and at J to 2 bases, leaving 6 bases not matched to a gene. The CDR3 runs to 15 residues. From germline, CDR1 is LNHDA and CDR2 SQIVND (reference sequence). CDR3 loop: CASSLGTGTGNTIYF. CDR3 bases: TGTGCCAGTAGCCTCGGGACAGGTACTGGAAACACCATATATTTT.

This chain connects TRBV7-8 to TRBJ1-5; D not certain. The CDR3 is 13 amino acids. CDR1 is SGHVS and CDR2 is FQNEAQ in the germline V gene. The V and J ends lost 1 base and 5 bases respectively, with 6 bases between them. CDR3 in amino acids: CASSLGRDQPQHF. CDR3 coding DNA: TGTGCCAGCAGCTTAGGGAGGGATCAGCCCCAGCATTTT.

The chain couples TRBV7-9 to TRBJ2-1; D is ambiguous. Between the trimmed V and J ends, which lost 5 bases and 8 bases, there was a span of 10 bases. CDR3 length: 12 amino acids. The germline gives CDR1 SEHNR, CDR2 FQNEAQ (reference sequence). CDR3: CASSPVADEQFF. As DNA, the CDR3 is TGTGCCAGCAGCCCCGTCGCGGATGAGCAGTTCTTC.

The chain uses TRBV4-1 and TRBJ2-2; tentatively, D is TRBD2 (6 bases). The CDR3 consists of 18 residues. The V gene's germline CDR1 is MGHRA and CDR2 YSYEKL. With 0 bases removed from V and 4 bases from J, the gap between germline ends came to 18 bases. CDR3 nucleotides: TGCGCCAGCAGCCAAGAGTGGGCGCGCGTGGGAGGCACCGGGGAGCTGTTTTTT. Its protein product is CASSQEWARVGGTGELFF.

This chain links TRBV14 with TRBJ2-1; the match to TRBD1 covers 12 bases. With V trimmed by 4 bases and J by 7 bases, 11 bases remained unmatched. The germline gives CDR1 SGHDN, CDR2 FVKESK. The CDR3 consists of 17 residues. The CDR3 region has the DNA TGTGCCAGCAGCCCGCGGCCGGGACAGGGGGCATGGAATGAGCAGTTCTTC. This encodes CASSPRPGQGAWNEQFF. The whole variable domain, remainder taken from reference TRBV14 and TRBJ2-1, is EAGVTQFPSHSVIEKGQTVTLRCDPISGHDNLYWYRRVMGKEIKFLLHFVKESKQDESGMPNNRFLAERTGGTYSTLKVQPAELEDSGVYFCASSPRPGQGAWNEQFFGPGTRLTVL.

This chain connects TRBV7-8 to TRBJ2-3, with D uncertain. The germline V and J ends were trimmed by 5 bases and 0 bases, with 21 bases remaining between them. CDR1 SGHVS and CDR2 FQNEAQ come from the germline V gene. This CDR3 is built from 18 residues. Here the CDR3 DNA reads TGTGCCAGCAGCCTCACGCCACGAGCAGAGACTAGCACAGATACGCAGTATTTT. This sequence encodes CASSLTPRAETSTDTQYF.

This chain connects TRBV5-1 to TRBJ2-2; 9 positions agree with TRBD2. The CDR3 is made up of 15 amino acids. Losses at the gene ends were 7 bases for V and 1 base for J; bases not matched to a gene: 5. Germline-derived CDR1 and CDR2 are SGHRS and YFSETQ. The CDR3 loop reads CASLKTSGNTGELFF. The DNA of the CDR3 is TGCGCCAGCCTCAAGACTAGCGGGAACACCGGGGAGCTGTTTTTT.

The chain has TRBV7-8 and TRBJ1-2; unclear D gene. The germline V and J ends were trimmed by 5 bases and 8 bases, with 12 bases remaining between them. Germline loops: CDR1 SGHVS, CDR2 FQNEAQ. The CDR3 contains 12 residues. The CDR3 region is CASSPTMIGYTF. The CDR3 nucleotides are TGTGCCAGCAGCCCAACTATGATCGGCTACACCTTC. Based on the CDR3 plus reference TRBV7-8 and TRBJ1-2, the full variable domain is GAGVSQSPRYKVAKRGQDVALRCDPISGHVSLFWYQQALGQGPEFLTYFQNEAQLDKSGLPSDRFFAERPEGSVSTLKIQRTQQEDSAVYLCASSPTMIGYTFGSGTRLTVV.

This sequence joins TRBV11-2 and TRBJ2-5; D is perhaps TRBD2 (6 bases). This CDR3 spans 15 amino acids. Germline values: CDR1 SGHAT, CDR2 FQNNGV. Trimming left V 3 bases short and J 5 bases short, with 16 bases between. In DNA, the CDR3 is TGTGCCAGCAGCTTTGCCCACGGAGGGACGGAGACCCAGTACTTC. It yields the protein CASSFAHGGTETQYF.

The CDR3, as DNA: TGTGCCAGCAGCTCCCCCGAGACGAGGGAACTGTTTTTT. It is translated as CASSSPETRELFF. This chain joins TRBV7-2 and TRBJ1-4; no clear D. Trimming took 4 bases from V and 12 from J, leaving 15 bases between them. Germline V gene lookup returns CDR1 SGHTA and CDR2 FQGNSA. CDR3 length equals 13 residues.

This clone has just one count. The genes are TRBV3-1 (or the pseudogene TRBV3-2) and TRBJ2-1; no definite D call. Trimming shortened V by 4 bases and J by 9 bases, and 10 bases separated the two germline ends. Per the germline V gene, CDR1 is LGHDT and CDR2 is YNNKEL (reference sequence). This CDR3 is 12 amino acids long. The CDR3 here is CASSPGYLEQFF. CDR3 in DNA: TGTGCCAGCAGCCCAGGTTACCTTGAGCAGTTCTTC.

This clone has only one observation. The rearrangement uses TRBV19 and TRBJ1-2; D is uncertain. The CDR3 consists of 12 residues. Germline V lookup: CDR1 LNHDA, CDR2 SQIVND (reference sequence). Trimming cost V 5 bases and J 5 bases, with 9 bases left between them. The CDR3 sequence is CASSFSGYGYTF. The CDR3 nucleotides read TGTGCCAGTAGTTTCTCAGGATATGGCTACACCTTC.

J is TRBJ2-7 and V is TRBV5-6; 8 nucleotides line up with TRBD1. Germline-derived CDR1 and CDR2 are SGHDT and YYEEEE. V dropped 4 bases and J dropped 6; count of bases not matched to a gene: 3. The CDR3 has 12 amino acids. The CDR3: CASSRGTGEQYF. DNA of the CDR3: TGTGCCAGCAGCCGGGGGACAGGCGAGCAGTACTTC.